This T cell receptor (beta chain) was sequenced during a study of blood T cells in healthy people across ages. Next came a second PCR, run for about 7 to 12 cycles, which used a sample-barcoded 5' primer along with a J-beta primer mix. TCRdb reanalysed the 5' RACE reads using MiXCR and keeps one entry per CDR3 protein. The data contain more than 650,000 distinct CDR3 sequences, 20% to 30% of them singletons. Trimming stripped 7 bases from V and 1 base from J, with 11 bases between. The CDR3 totals 13 residues. CDR1 and CDR2 from the germline V gene are WSHSY and SAAADI. These data are also associated with another study on T cells of mothers and their children.

This clonotype was sampled from a boy between 10 and 17 years old in good health. V usage is TRBV10-2 and J usage is TRBJ2-7, with D perhaps assigned TRBD1 or TRBD2 (6 bases each). Sequencing was carried out using blood. The CDR3: CASNREESYEQYF. The CDR3 bases are TGCGCCAGCAACAGGGAGGAATCCTACGAGCAGTACTTC.